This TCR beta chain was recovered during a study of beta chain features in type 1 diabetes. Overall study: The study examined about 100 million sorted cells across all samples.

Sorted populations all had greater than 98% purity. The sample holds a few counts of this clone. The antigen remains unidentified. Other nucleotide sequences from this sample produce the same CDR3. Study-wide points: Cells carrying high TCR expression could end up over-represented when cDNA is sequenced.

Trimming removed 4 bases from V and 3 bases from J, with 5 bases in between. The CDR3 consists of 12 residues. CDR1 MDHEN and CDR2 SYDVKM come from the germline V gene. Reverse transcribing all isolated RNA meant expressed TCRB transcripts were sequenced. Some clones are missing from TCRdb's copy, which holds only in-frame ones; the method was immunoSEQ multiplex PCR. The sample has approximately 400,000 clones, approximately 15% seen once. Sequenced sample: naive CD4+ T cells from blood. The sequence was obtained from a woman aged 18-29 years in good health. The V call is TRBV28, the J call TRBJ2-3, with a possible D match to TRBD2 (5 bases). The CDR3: CASSSGTDTQYF. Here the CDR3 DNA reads TGTGCCAGCAGTTCGGGGACAGATACGCAGTATTTT.